These 5 T cell receptor beta chains came from one sample sequenced in a study of CD4 T cells in relation to SARS-CoV-2 and coronaviruses. TCRdb's copy holds only in-frame clones and misses some; the assay was immunoSEQ multiplex PCR. The data show 20,000 to 25,000 clones, with about three fifths seen just once and 9.5% to 11% held by the top ten. No cognate antigen is known for these TCRs. Unexposed donor CD4+ T cells date from 2011-2018, before the COVID-19 pandemic. After about 10 days of culture, CD4+ T cells were isolated. The sequencing sample was made of CD4+ T cells from PBMCs, cultured in vitro. The source is a human donor in good health.

This rearrangement joins TRBV7-8 to TRBJ2-7; D tentatively reads TRBD1 or TRBD2 (5 bases each). The V gene's germline CDR1 is SGHVS and CDR2 FQNEAQ. CDR3 length: 13 residues. Trimming removed 6 bases from V and 6 bases from J, with 15 bases in between. DNA for the CDR3: TGTGCCAGCAGACCAAACCTGGGGGTCGAGCAGTACTTC. This gives the protein CASRPNLGVEQYF.

The CDR3 nucleotides are TGTGCCAGCAGCCGAATTGTTAGCAATCAGCCCCAGCATTTT. Translation gives CASSRIVSNQPQHF. The chain combines TRBV2 with TRBJ1-5; D gene ambiguous. The CDR3 contains 14 residues. V lost 6 bases to trimming and J lost 0 bases, with 9 bases between them. In germline, CDR1 is SNHLY, CDR2 FYNNEI. Complete variable domain (other parts from reference TRBV2 and TRBJ1-5): EPEVTQTPSHQVTQMGQEVILRCVPISNHLYFYWYRQILGQKVEFLVSFYNNEISEKSEIFDDQFSVERPDGSNFTLKIRSTKLEDSAMYFCASSRIVSNQPQHFGDGTRLSIL.

This chain connects TRBV4-1 to TRBJ1-5; 8 bases line up with TRBD1. Germline V lookup: CDR1 MGHRA, CDR2 YSYEKL. J gave up 3 bases and V 4 bases, and 11 bases lay outside the gene matches. There are 17 residues in the CDR3. The CDR3 loop is CASSRGWVRGPNQPQHF. The CDR3 nucleotides read TGCGCCAGCAGCCGGGGTTGGGTCAGGGGGCCCAATCAGCCCCAGCATTTT.

This clone was seen a handful of times. The chain is built from TRBV6-6 and TRBJ2-3, with unresolved D. The CDR3 consists of 11 residues. The V and J ends lost 6 bases and 4 bases respectively, with 5 bases between them. Germline V CDR1 and CDR2: MNHNY, SVGAGI (reference sequence). The CDR3 protein is CASRRADTQYF. The DNA of the CDR3 is TGTGCCAGCAGAAGAGCAGATACGCAGTATTTT.

This rearrangement joins TRBV9 to TRBJ1-6; D is unclear. The CDR3 is 15 residues long. V dropped 0 bases and J dropped 10 bases, with 14 bases sitting between them. Germline lookup yields CDR1 SGDLS and CDR2 YYNGEE. The chain's CDR3 is CASSVGVSPESPLHF. CDR3 DNA sequence: TGTGCCAGCAGCGTAGGTGTCAGTCCAGAGTCACCCCTCCACTTT.